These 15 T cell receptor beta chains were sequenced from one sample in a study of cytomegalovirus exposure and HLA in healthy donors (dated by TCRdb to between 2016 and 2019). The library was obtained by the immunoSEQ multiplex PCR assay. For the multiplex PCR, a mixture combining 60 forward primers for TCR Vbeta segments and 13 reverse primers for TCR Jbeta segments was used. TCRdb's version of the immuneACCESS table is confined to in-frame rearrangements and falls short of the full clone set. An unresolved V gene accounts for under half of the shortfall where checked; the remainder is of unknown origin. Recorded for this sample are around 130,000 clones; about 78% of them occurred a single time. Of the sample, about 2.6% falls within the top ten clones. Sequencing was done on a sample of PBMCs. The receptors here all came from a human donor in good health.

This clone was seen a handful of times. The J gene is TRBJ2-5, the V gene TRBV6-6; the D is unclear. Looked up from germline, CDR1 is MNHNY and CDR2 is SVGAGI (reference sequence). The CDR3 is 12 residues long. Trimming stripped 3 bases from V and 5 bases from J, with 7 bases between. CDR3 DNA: TGTGCCAGCAGTTATATGAGGGAGACCCAGTACTTC. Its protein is CASSYMRETQYF.

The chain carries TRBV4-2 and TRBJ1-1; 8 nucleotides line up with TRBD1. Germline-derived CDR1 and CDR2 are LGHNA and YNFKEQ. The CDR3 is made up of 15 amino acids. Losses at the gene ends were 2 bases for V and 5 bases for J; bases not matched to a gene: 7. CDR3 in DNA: TGTGCCAGCAGCCAATCTGCAGGGGGCCGGACTGAAGCTTTCTTT. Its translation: CASSQSAGGRTEAFF.

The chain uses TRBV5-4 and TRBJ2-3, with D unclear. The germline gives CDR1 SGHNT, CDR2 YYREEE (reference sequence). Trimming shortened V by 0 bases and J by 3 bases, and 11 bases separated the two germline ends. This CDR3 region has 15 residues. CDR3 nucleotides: TGTGCCAGCAGCTTGGATGGTGTAGAAACAGATACGCAGTATTTT. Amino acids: CASSLDGVETDTQYF.

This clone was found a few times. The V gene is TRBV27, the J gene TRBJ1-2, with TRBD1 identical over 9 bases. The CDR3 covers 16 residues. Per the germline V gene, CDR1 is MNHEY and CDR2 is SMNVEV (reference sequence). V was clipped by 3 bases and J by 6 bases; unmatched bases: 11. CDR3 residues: CASSFGDRVRGNGYTF. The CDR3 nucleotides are TGTGCCAGCAGTTTTGGGGACAGGGTGCGCGGGAATGGCTACACCTTC.

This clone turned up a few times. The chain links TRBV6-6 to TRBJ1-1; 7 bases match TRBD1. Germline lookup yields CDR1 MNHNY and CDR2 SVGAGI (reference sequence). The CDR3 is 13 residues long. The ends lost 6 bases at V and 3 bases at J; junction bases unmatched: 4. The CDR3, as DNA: TGTGCCAGCAGAACCGACAGGGACACTGAAGCTTTCTTT. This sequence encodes CASRTDRDTEAFF.

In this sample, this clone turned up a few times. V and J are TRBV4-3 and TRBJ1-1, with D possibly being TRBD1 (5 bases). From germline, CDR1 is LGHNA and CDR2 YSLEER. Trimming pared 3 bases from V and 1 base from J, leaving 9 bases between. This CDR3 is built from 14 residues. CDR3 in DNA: TGCGCCAGCAGCCAGGCGACAGAGAACACTGAAGCTTTCTTT. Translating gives CASSQATENTEAFF.

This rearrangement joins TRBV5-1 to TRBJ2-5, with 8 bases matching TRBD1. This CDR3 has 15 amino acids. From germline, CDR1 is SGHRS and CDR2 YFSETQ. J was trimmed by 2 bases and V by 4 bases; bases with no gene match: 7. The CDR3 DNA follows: TGCGCCAGCAGCCGGAGACAGGGGCAACAAGAGACCCAGTACTTC. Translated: CASSRRQGQQETQYF.

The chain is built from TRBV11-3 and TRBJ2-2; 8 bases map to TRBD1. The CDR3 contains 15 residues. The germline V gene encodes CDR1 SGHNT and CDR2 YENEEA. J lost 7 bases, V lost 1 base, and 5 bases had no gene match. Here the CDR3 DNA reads TGTGCCAGCAGCTTAGCAGGGGGCCTTGGCGGGGAGCTGTTTTTT. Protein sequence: CASSLAGGLGGELFF. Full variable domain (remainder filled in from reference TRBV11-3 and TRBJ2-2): EAGVVQSPRYKIIEKKQPVAFWCNPISGHNTLYWYLQNLGQGPELLIRYENEEAVDDSQLPKDRFSAERLKGVDSTLKIQPAELGDSAVYLCASSLAGGLGGELFFGEGSRLTVL.

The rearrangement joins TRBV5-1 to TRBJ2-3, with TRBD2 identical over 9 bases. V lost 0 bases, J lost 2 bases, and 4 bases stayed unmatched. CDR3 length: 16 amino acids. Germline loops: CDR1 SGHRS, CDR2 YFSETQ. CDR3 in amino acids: CASSLGGGLATDTQYF. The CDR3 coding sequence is TGCGCCAGCAGCTTGGGGGGGGGACTAGCCACAGATACGCAGTATTTT.

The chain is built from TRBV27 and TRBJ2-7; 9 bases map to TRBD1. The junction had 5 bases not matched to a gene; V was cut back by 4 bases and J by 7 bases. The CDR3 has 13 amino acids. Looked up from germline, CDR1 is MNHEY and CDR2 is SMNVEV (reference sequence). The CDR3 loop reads CASSSQGALEQYF. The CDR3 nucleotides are TGTGCCAGCAGTTCACAGGGGGCGCTTGAGCAGTACTTC.

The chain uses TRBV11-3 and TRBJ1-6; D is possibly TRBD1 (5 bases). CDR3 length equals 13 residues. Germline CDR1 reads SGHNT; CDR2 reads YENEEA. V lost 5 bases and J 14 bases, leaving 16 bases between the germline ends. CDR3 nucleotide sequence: TGTGCCAGCAGCCGGGGGGGTGTCGGGGCCCTCCACTTT. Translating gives CASSRGGVGALHF.

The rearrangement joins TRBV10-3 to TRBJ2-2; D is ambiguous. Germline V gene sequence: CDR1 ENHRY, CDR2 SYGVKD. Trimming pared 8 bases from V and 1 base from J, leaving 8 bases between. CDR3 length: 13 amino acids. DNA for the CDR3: TGTGCCATCGGTCCAGGGAACACCGGGGAGCTGTTTTTT. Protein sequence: CAIGPGNTGELFF.

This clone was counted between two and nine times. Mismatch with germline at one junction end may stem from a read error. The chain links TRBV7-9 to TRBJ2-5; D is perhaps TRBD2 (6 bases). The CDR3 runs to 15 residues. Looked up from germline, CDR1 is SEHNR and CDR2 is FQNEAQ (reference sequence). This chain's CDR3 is CSSSLGDWGRETQYF. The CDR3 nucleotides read TGTTCCAGCAGCTTAGGGGACTGGGGGAGAGAGACCCAGTACTTC.

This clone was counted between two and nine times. CDR3 sequence (DNA): TGTGCCAGCAGAGACCGGGACATGTTCCGAGGCTACACCTTC. Its protein product is CASRDRDMFRGYTF. The V and J genes are TRBV28 and TRBJ1-2; a possible D gene is TRBD1 (6 bases). The germline V gene encodes CDR1 MDHEN and CDR2 SYDVKM. The CDR3 has 14 amino acids. Trimming stripped 6 bases from V and 8 bases from J, with 19 bases between.

CDR3 sequence: CASGEIPGTDTQYF. The DNA for the CDR3 is TGTGCCAGCGGGGAGATTCCCGGCACAGATACGCAGTATTTT. The chain employs TRBV27 and TRBJ2-3; tentative D call: TRBD2 (5 bases). V lost 8 bases and J lost 1, with 13 bases in between. The length of the CDR3 is 14 residues. Germline CDR1 MNHEY, CDR2 SMNVEV (reference sequence).